The sequence of this T cell receptor (beta chain) was determined in a study of shared clonotypes between healthy human individuals. With respect to this clone: Its antigen remains unidentified.

The deep-level immunoSEQ assay was used. Measured with immunoSEQ multiplex PCR; TCRdb has only the in-frame clones, and not every one. The data contain roughly 2 million clones, approximately 96% of them singletons. Whole-study results and caveats: On the whole, naive subsets had larger estimated richness than memory subsets had.

Per germline, CDR1 ENHRY and CDR2 SYGVKD. V was clipped by 10 bases and J by 5 bases, with 9 bases between them. The length of the CDR3 is 10 residues. This sequence originates from a man aged 18 to 30 in good health. The chain has TRBV10-3 and TRBJ2-7; D gene unclear. The sample was naive CD4+ T cells sorted from blood. Stated subset: CD45RA+ positively selected. The DNA for the CDR3 is TGTGCCACCGACCCTAACGAGCAGTACTTC. Amino acid sequence: CATDPNEQYF.